This TCR beta chain was identified during a study of T cell responses to AZD1222 COVID-19 vaccine (dated by TCRdb to about 2021). For the wider study: AZD1222 recipients given second doses at about 4 weeks or at about 12 weeks were pooled, since spike-specific TCR depth and breadth were not found to differ between the two schedules. TCR sequencing was performed for fewer than 250 trial participants, of whom roughly 200 were given two doses of AZD1222 and 26 were given two doses of MenACWY control vaccine. Enrollment into the trials was organized by age into subgroups of 18-55, 56-69 and 70-plus years, and those subgroups contained roughly 150, 30 and 60 TCR-sequenced participants, respectively.

This clone appeared a few times. The specificity of this receptor is unknown. There are no base qualities to consult, and no much larger clone falls within one base. CDR1 LGHNA and CDR2 YNFKEQ are derived from the germline V gene. V sheds 2 bases and J sheds 2 bases, leaving 7 bases between their ends. Its CDR3 holds 13 amino acids, cysteine through phenylalanine. Of all the DNA, just the CDR3 is kept, 39 bases in frame from base 1. The intended sense of this specimen's time point label: baseline before first vaccination. Samples from vaccinated people were obtained from the UK trials COV001 and COV002, which included a single-blind randomized controlled phase 2/3 trial of AZD1222 (ChAdOx1 nCoV-19) in healthy adults. For TCRbeta chain sequencing, PBMC samples were collected from trial participants at day 0 and at day 28 after the second dose. The CDR3 regions of human TCRbeta chains were analyzed by immunosequencing. From the authors' description of their analysis: Repertoire TCRs were checked for matches against a reference library of SARS-CoV-2-specific TCRs that had been generated using the MIRA antigen-specificity platform. Breadth was defined as the fraction of unique TCRs that were SARS-CoV-2-associated, and depth was defined as the fraction of total T cells that were SARS-CoV-2-associated. Using the MIRA data, every spike-specific TCR was mapped to the spike region that the TCR reacted to and assigned to either a CD4 or a CD8 class. Log10-transformed breadth and depth values were compared by one-way ANOVA with Sidak's multiple comparisons tests. The immuneACCESS repertoire file appears here via TCRdb, limited to in-frame rearrangements. These files lack a portion of the clones; in checked studies, under half of the deficit traces to unresolved V genes, and the cause of the others is not known. V and J calls and clone size follow that table, whereas D and trimming were derived from the DNA. The sample yields 150,000 to 200,000 clones; approximately 90% were counted once. The ten largest clones capture about 2.8% of the sample.

Summary of the overall study and its limitations: Reportedly, close to half of the unique spike-specific TCRs recognized epitopes lying outside the regions that are mutated in the B.1.351 and B.1.1.7 variants. Only five to seven AZD1222 recipients were SARS-CoV-2 seropositive at baseline, limiting conclusions about previously exposed vaccinees. Participants were mostly white British and included more females than males, and it was suggested by the authors that clonal diversity may have been underestimated. Spike-specific TCR breadth and depth rose significantly after two AZD1222 doses compared with day 0 and with MenACWY recipients. CD4 TCRs associated with the vaccine covered the entire spike protein, and the dominant responses were in regions 160-218 and 743-854. Because no day 14 peak-response samples were available, the repertoires could be characterized only after the peak T cell response. In the small 56-69-year group, the increase in depth fell short of significance, most likely because of low power.

This TCR derives from an adult in good health. Source: peripheral blood, taken on day 0 of AZD1222 vaccination. The sequence is built from TRBV4-2 and TRBJ2-7, with TRBD1 perhaps the D gene, on 5 matching bases. The DNA sequence reads TGTGCCAGCAGCCAATGGGGCACCTACGAGCAGTACTTC. Translation gives CASSQWGTYEQYF.